This T cell receptor beta chain comes out of a study of shared clonotypes between healthy human individuals. Study-level background: Each donor's CD4 naive and CD4 memory cells filled three plates apiece, CD8 naive two, and CD8 memory one.

In the source study's methods: ImmunoSEQ yielded junction-only sequences lacking quality scores, so filtering differed. Repertoires were generated with immunoSEQ multiplex PCR, while TCRdb's copy carries only in-frame clones and drops some. V and J calls and clone size are given by that table; D and trimming were obtained from the DNA. The sample records about 1.4 million clones, around 95% being singletons. The junction had 14 bases not matched to a gene; V was cut back by 6 bases and J by 8 bases. CDR1 and CDR2 from the germline V gene are MDHEN and SYDVKM. This CDR3 has 16 residues. The V gene is TRBV28, the J gene TRBJ1-4, with TRBD1 matching over 8 bases. The sequence was obtained from a man aged 30 to 45 in good health. The material sequenced was naive CD4+ T cells sorted from blood. Subset noted: CD45RA+ positively selected. The CDR3 loop reads CASSPTPGQDQEKLFF. In DNA form, the CDR3 reads TGTGCCAGCAGCCCTACACCGGGACAGGATCAAGAAAAACTGTTTTTT.